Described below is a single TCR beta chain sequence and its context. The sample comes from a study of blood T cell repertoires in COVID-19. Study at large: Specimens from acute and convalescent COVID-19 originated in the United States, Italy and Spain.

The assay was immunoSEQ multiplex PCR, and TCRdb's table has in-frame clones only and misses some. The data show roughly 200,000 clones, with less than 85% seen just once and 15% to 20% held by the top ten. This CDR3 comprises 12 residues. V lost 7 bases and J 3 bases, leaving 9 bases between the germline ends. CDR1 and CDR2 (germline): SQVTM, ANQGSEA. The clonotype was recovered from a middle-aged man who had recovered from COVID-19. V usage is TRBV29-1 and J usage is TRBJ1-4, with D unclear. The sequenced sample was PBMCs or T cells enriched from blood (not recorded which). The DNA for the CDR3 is TGCAGCGGCGGCTTCTCTAATGAAAAACTGTTTTTT. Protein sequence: CSGGFSNEKLFF. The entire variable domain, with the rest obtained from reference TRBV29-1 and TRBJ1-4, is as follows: SAVISQKPSRDICQRGTSLTIQCQVDSQVTMMFWYRQQPGQSLTLIATANQGSEATYESGFVIDKFPISRPNLTFSTLTVSNMSPEDSSIYLCSGGFSNEKLFFGSGTQLSVL.